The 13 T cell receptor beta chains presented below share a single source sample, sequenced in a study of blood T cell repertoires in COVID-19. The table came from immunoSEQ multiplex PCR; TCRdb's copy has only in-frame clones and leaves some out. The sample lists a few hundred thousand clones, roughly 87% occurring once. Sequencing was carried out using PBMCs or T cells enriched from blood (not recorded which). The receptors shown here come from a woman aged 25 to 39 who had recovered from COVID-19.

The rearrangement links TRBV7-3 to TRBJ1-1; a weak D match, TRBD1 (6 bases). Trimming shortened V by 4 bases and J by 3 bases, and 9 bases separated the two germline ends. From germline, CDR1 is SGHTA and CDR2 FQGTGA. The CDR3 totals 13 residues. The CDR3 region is CASSYYRDTEAFF. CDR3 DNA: TGTGCCAGCAGCTACTACAGGGACACTGAAGCTTTCTTT.

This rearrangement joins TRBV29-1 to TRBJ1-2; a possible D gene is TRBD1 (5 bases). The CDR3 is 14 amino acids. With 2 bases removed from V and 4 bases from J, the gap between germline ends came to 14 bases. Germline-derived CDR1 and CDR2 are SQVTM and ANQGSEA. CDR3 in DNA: TGCAGCGTTGAAATCTCCAGGGTAGGCTATGGCTACACCTTC. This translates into CSVEISRVGYGYTF.

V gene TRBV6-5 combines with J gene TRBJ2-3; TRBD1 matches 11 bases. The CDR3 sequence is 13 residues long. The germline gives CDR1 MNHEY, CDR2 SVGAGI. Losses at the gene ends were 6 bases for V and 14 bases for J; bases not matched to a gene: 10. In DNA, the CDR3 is TGTGCCAGCAGGTTCCCGGACAGGGGGCTTCTGTATTTT. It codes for CASRFPDRGLLYF.

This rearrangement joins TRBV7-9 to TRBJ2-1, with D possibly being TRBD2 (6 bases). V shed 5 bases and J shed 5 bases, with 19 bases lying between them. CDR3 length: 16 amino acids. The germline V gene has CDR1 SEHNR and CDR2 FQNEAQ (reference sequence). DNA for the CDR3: TGTGCCAGCAGCCCGGTTCCAGCGGGTATCCACAATGAGCAGTTCTTC. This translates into CASSPVPAGIHNEQFF.

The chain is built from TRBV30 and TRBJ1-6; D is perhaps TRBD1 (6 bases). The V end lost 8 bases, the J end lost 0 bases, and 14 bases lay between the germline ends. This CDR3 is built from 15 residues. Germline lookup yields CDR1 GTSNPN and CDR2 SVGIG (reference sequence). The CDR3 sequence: CARSEGGSYNSPLHF. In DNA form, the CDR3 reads TGTGCCCGAAGCGAAGGGGGCTCCTATAATTCACCCCTCCACTTT.

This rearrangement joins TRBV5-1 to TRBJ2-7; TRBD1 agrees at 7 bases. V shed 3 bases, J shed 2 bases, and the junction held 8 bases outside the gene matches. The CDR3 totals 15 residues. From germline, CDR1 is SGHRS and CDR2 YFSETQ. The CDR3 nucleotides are TGCGCCAGCAGCTCCGTAGGGGGCTACGCCTACGAGCAGTACTTC. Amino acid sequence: CASSSVGGYAYEQYF. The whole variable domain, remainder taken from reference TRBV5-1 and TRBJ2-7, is KAGVTQTPRYLIKTRGQQVTLSCSPISGHRSVSWYQQTPGQGLQFLFEYFSETQRNKGNFPGRFSGRQFSNSRSEMNVSTLELGDSALYLCASSSVGGYAYEQYFGPGTRLTVT.

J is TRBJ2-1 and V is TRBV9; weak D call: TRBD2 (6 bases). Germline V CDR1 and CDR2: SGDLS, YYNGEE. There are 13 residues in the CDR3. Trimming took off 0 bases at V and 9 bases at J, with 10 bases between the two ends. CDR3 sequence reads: CASSVVGGIEQFF. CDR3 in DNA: TGTGCCAGCAGCGTAGTCGGGGGTATTGAGCAGTTCTTC.

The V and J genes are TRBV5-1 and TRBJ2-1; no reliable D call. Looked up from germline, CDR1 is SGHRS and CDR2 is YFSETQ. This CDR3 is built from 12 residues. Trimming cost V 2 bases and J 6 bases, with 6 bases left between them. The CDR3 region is CASSLPVNEQFF. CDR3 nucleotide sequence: TGCGCCAGCAGCTTACCGGTCAATGAGCAGTTCTTC. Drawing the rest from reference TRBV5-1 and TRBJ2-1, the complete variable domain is KAGVTQTPRYLIKTRGQQVTLSCSPISGHRSVSWYQQTPGQGLQFLFEYFSETQRNKGNFPGRFSGRQFSNSRSEMNVSTLELGDSALYLCASSLPVNEQFFGPGTRLTVL.

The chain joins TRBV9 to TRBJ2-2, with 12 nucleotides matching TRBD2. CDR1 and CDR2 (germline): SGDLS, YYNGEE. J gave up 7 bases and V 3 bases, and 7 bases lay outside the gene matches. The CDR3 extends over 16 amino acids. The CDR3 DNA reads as TGTGCCAGCAGCGGAAGACTAGCGGGAGCGAGCGGGGAGCTGTTTTTT. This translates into CASSGRLAGASGELFF. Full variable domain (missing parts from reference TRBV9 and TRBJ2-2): DSGVTQTPKHLITATGQRVTLRCSPRSGDLSVYWYQQSLDQGLQFLIQYYNGEERAKGNILERFSAQQFPDLHSELNLSSLELGDSALYFCASSGRLAGASGELFFGEGSRLTVL.

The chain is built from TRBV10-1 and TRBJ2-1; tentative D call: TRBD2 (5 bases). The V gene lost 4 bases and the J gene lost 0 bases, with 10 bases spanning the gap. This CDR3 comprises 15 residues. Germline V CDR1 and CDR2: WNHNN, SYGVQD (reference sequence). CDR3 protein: CASSGPRASYNEQFF. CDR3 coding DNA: TGCGCCAGCAGTGGCCCGCGGGCCTCCTACAATGAGCAGTTCTTC.

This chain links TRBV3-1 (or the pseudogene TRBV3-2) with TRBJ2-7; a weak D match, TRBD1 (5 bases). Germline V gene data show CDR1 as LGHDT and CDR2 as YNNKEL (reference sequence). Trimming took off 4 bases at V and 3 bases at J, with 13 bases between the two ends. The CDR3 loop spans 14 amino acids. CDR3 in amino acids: CASSRMGRVYEQYF. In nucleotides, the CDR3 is TGTGCCAGCAGCCGAATGGGCAGGGTCTACGAGCAGTACTTC.

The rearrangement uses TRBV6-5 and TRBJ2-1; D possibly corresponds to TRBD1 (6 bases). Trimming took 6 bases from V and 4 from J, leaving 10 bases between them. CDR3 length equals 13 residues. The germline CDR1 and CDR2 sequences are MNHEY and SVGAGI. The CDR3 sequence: CASRRDTYNEQFF. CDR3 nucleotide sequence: TGTGCCAGCAGACGGGACACATACAATGAGCAGTTCTTC.

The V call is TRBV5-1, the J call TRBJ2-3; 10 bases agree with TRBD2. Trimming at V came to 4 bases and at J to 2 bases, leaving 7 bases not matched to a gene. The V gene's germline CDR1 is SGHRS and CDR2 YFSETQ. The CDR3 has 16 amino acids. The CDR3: CASSDPGLAATDTQYF. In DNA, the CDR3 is TGCGCCAGCAGCGACCCAGGACTAGCGGCCACAGATACGCAGTATTTT.